Listed below are T cell receptor beta chains from one sample, sequenced in a study of breast tumors, draining lymph nodes, adjacent tissues. TCRdb passed the multiplex PCR reads through MiXCR, listing each CDR3 protein once. The sample contains some 130,000 distinct CDR3 sequences, 20% to 25% of which appear only once. The sample taken for sequencing was axillary lymph node tissue. The receptors here all came from a female donor with breast cancer. Some clones in this sample may be carry-over from other donors' samples. CDR3s include the opening cysteine and the closing phenylalanine or tryptophan. A D gene is named only where the DNA matches it firmly. Size values are once, few and many counts, or a class for expanded clones, and some rows have none.

V gene,D gene,clone size,J gene,CDR3 DNA,CDR3 protein
TRBV5-1,TRBD2,many,TRBJ2-1,TGCGCCAGCAGAGGGAATAGCGGGAGCGATGAGCAGTTCTTC,CASRGNSGSDEQFF
TRBV4-2,TRBD2,many,TRBJ2-5,TGTGCCAGCAGCCAAGTTATAGCGGGGGAGACCCAGTACTTC,CASSQVIAGETQYF
TRBV12-3/TRBV12-4,TRBD1,many,TRBJ1-6,TGTGCCAGCAGTAGGAACAGGGGTAGTGATTCACCCCTCCACTTT,CASSRNRGSDSPLHF
TRBV6-9,-,many,TRBJ1-2,TGTGCCAGCAGTTATTCTGGCTACACCTTC,CASSYSGYTF
TRBV7-6,TRBD2,-,TRBJ2-1,TGTGCCAGCAGCGATGGGACTAGCGGGTACAATGAGCAGTTCTTC,CASSDGTSGYNEQFF
TRBV2,TRBD2,many,TRBJ2-3,TGTGCCAGCATGGGACTAGCGGGAGAACCAGATACGCAGTATTTT,CASMGLAGEPDTQYF
TRBV20-1,TRBD1,many,TRBJ1-6,TGCAGTGCTAGGCCGACAGGGTCCCATTCACCCCTCCACTTT,CSARPTGSHSPLHF
TRBV20-1,TRBD1,many,TRBJ2-7,TGCAGTGCACTCACAGGGGCGCACGAGCAGTACTTC,CSALTGAHEQYF
TRBV28,TRBD1,-,TRBJ1-5,TGTGCCAGCAGTAGTGTAGGGGGCGAGCAGCCCCAGCATTTT,CASSSVGGEQPQHF
TRBV5-1,-,few,TRBJ2-5,TGCGCCAGCAGCGTAGGGAGGGGGGGCCAAGAGACCCAGTACTTC,CASSVGRGGQETQYF
TRBV5-6,TRBD2,many,TRBJ2-1,TGTGCCAGCAGCTTGGATGCGGGAGTCCGCAATGAGCAGTTCTTC,CASSLDAGVRNEQFF
TRBV28,TRBD2,-,TRBJ2-1,TGTGCCAGCAGTTTGGGACTAGCGGGAGTCGATGAGCAGTTCTTC,CASSLGLAGVDEQFF
TRBV4-1,TRBD2,many,TRBJ2-1,TGCGCCAGCAGCCAAGGATTACTAGCGGGAGCTAACAATGAGCAGTTCTTC,CASSQGLLAGANNEQFF
TRBV30,-,few,TRBJ1-3,TGTGCCTGGAGTGTAGTCGGGGTTACCTCTGAAAACACCATATATTTT,CAWSVVGVTSENTIYF
TRBV18,-,many,TRBJ2-5,TGTGCCAGCTCACCATTGGGGTCGGGGACCCAGTACTTC,CASSPLGSGTQYF
TRBV3-1,-,many,TRBJ2-1,TGTGCCAGCAGCCAAGAGGCTAGCTATGCTGAGCAGTTCTTC,CASSQEASYAEQFF
TRBV7-2,-,many,TRBJ2-3,TGTGCCAGCAGCCCCCGGTGGCGGCAAACCGATACGCAGTATTTT,CASSPRWRQTDTQYF
TRBV28,TRBD1,-,TRBJ1-5,TGTGCCAGCAGAAGACAGGGGAAAGATCAGCCCCAGCATTTT,CASRRQGKDQPQHF
TRBV6-6,TRBD2,many,TRBJ2-7,TGTGCCAGCAGGGTAGCGGGATCCTACGAGCAGTACTTC,CASRVAGSYEQYF
TRBV5-1,TRBD2,many,TRBJ2-5,TGCGCCAGCAGCTCTACCGGGACTAGTCTCCAAGAGACCCAGTACTTC,CASSSTGTSLQETQYF
TRBV5-1,TRBD2,few,TRBJ2-1,TGCGCCAGCAGCCCCCGACTAGCGGGAGTGGGGGTTCTTGGGATGGTGGAGCAGTTCTTC,CASSPRLAGVGVLGMVEQFF
TRBV19,TRBD1,many,TRBJ2-7,TGTGCCACCAGGGACAGGGGGCGTAGAGGCTACGAGCAGTACTTC,CATRDRGRRGYEQYF
TRBV9,-,many,TRBJ2-1,TGTGCCAGCAGCGTAGCCGTGTGGGGGAGCGGAGATTACAATGAGCAGTTCTTC,CASSVAVWGSGDYNEQFF
TRBV19,-,once,TRBJ1-1,TGTGCCAGTAGTATAGTGGAGTGGAAGAACACTGAAGCTTTCTTT,CASSIVEWKNTEAFF
TRBV20-1,TRBD2,many,TRBJ2-7,TGCAGTGCTAGAGCCCCACTAGCGGGAGGTTACGAGCAGTACTTC,CSARAPLAGGYEQYF
TRBV6-1,TRBD1,many,TRBJ2-7,TGTGCCAGCAACCCTCACAGGGGCTATCCTTCCGAGCAGTACTTC,CASNPHRGYPSEQYF
TRBV7-9,-,many,TRBJ2-5,TGTGCCAGCAGCGCTATCGGGGAGACCCAGTACTTC,CASSAIGETQYF
TRBV6-2/TRBV6-3,TRBD2,many,TRBJ2-5,TGTGCCAGCAGACCTAGACTAGCGGGACCTCAAGAGACCCAGTACTTC,CASRPRLAGPQETQYF
TRBV10-2,-,many,TRBJ2-3,TGCGCCAGCAGTGACGAGGCAGGGGCCCCCTTCACAGATACGCAGTATTTT,CASSDEAGAPFTDTQYF
TRBV3-1,-,many,TRBJ2-3,TGTGCCAGCAGCCCACGTTGGGGGCGGGCCACAGATACGCAGTATTTT,CASSPRWGRATDTQYF
TRBV2,TRBD2,many,TRBJ2-7,TGTGCCAGCAGTGAACCCGCCGGACTAGGTGTGTACGAGCAGTACTTC,CASSEPAGLGVYEQYF
TRBV11-2,-,many,TRBJ2-5,TGTGCCAGCATTAGGGGGGCGGGGCAAGAGACCCAGTACTTC,CASIRGAGQETQYF
TRBV5-4,TRBD1,few,TRBJ2-1,TGTGCCAGCAGCTCCCGGGACAGGATCAATGAGCAGTTCTTC,CASSSRDRINEQFF
TRBV5-5,-,few,TRBJ1-2,TGTGCCAGCAGCTTGGCCGCGGTACCCTATGGCTACACCTTC,CASSLAAVPYGYTF
TRBV5-6,-,-,TRBJ1-3,TGTGCCAGCAGCTTAAGGGGAATGGCGGGAAACACCATATATTTT,CASSLRGMAGNTIYF
TRBV12-3/TRBV12-4,TRBD1,many,TRBJ2-7,TGTGCCAGCAGTAGGACAGGGGGTTCCTACGAGCAGTACTTC,CASSRTGGSYEQYF
TRBV4-2,-,many,TRBJ1-2,TGTGCCAGCAGCCCCTTCGGGGGCCTGGCAGGGGACGGCTACACCTTC,CASSPFGGLAGDGYTF
TRBV19,-,many,TRBJ2-7,TGTGCCAGTAGTATTGCGCTTGGGGGGCCCACCTACGAGCAGTACTTC,CASSIALGGPTYEQYF
TRBV5-5,TRBD2,-,TRBJ2-5,TGTGCCAGCAGCTTGGAGGCTAGCGGGAGAGGATCTGGGACCCAGTACTTC,CASSLEASGRGSGTQYF
TRBV4-1,TRBD2,many,TRBJ2-7,TGCGCCAGCAGCCAAGAACTAGCGGGTTATCAAACCTACGAGCAGTACTTC,CASSQELAGYQTYEQYF
TRBV6-6,TRBD1,many,TRBJ1-6,TGTGCCAGCAGTCAGGGACAGGGAACCCCTAACTCCTATAATTCACCCCTCCACTTT,CASSQGQGTPNSYNSPLHF
TRBV27,TRBD1,-,TRBJ2-5,TGTGCCAGCAGTCTCTGGACAGGGAATCAAGAGACCCGGTACTTC,CASSLWTGNQETRYF
TRBV20-1,-,many,TRBJ2-5,TGCAGTGCTAGAGAGACGGGAACCCAGTACTTC,CSARETGTQYF
TRBV11-2,TRBD2,many,TRBJ2-7,TGTGCCAGCAGCTTAAATTCCCTAGCGGGAGACGAGCAGTACTTC,CASSLNSLAGDEQYF
TRBV6-1,TRBD1,few,TRBJ1-4,TGTGCCAGCAGTATAAGACAGGGAGGTGAAAAACTGTTTTTT,CASSIRQGGEKLFF
TRBV20-1,-,many,TRBJ2-3,TGCAGTGCTAGAGCGGGAGCCCCAGATACGCAGTATTTT,CSARAGAPDTQYF
TRBV12-3/TRBV12-4,TRBD2,-,TRBJ2-5,TGTGCCAGCAGTTCCGGACTAGCGAGGGGAGAGACCCAGTACTTC,CASSSGLARGETQYF
TRBV28,TRBD1,-,TRBJ2-3,TGTGCCAGCACAACAAGGGGGCGATTCACAGATACGCAGTATTTT,CASTTRGRFTDTQYF
TRBV5-4,TRBD1,many,TRBJ1-2,TGTGCCAGCAGCTTGTTTAGCGACAGGGTCTATGGCTACACCTTC,CASSLFSDRVYGYTF
TRBV11-3,TRBD2,few,TRBJ2-1,TGTGCCAGCAGCCCAGGAGGGCCTAGCGGGAAAAATGAGCAGTTCTTC,CASSPGGPSGKNEQFF
TRBV29-1,TRBD1,many,TRBJ1-2,TGCAGCGTTCGGGGGGGCGACAGGGAGCGAAACTATGGCTACACCTTC,CSVRGGDRERNYGYTF
TRBV4-1,-,few,TRBJ2-4,TGCGCCAGCAGCCAAGTTGGAGGGGTTGGCATTCAGTACTTC,CASSQVGGVGIQYF
TRBV30,-,many,TRBJ1-6,TGTGCCGGAACAATAAGAGATAATTCACCCCTCCACTTT,CAGTIRDNSPLHF
TRBV24-1,TRBD2,-,TRBJ2-1,TGTGCCACCAGTGATCCCGGGACTAGCTCTCCTGAGCAGTTCTTC,CATSDPGTSSPEQFF
TRBV6-2/TRBV6-3,TRBD2,many,TRBJ2-7,TGTGCCAGCAGTTACTCGAAGGTGACTAGCGGGAGGCTCACCTACGAGCAGTACTTC,CASSYSKVTSGRLTYEQYF
TRBV2,-,many,TRBJ1-5,TGTGCCAGCAGTGGGGGGTACAATCAGCCCCAGCATTTT,CASSGGYNQPQHF
TRBV5-1,TRBD1,-,TRBJ2-2,TGCGCCAGCAGCAAACAGGGGGCGGTCACCGGGGAGCTGTTTTTT,CASSKQGAVTGELFF